The entry below describes one T cell receptor beta chain. Its antigen is unknown. These data belong to a study of CD8 T cells in ankylosing spondylitis. General study results and limits: Some of the motif variants had earlier been found in reactive arthritis patients' fluid and blood. The authors found the disease-linked clones to be CD8+ and relatively rare in peripheral blood. Researchers reportedly found disease-linked clones significantly enriched in matched ankylosing spondylitis synovial fluid. What seemed typical of ankylosing spondylitis blood was a TCR beta motif built from eight highly homologous variants.

By quantitative 5'-RACE with molecular barcodes, the TCR beta libraries were made. TCRdb reanalysed the 5' RACE reads using MiXCR and keeps one entry per CDR3 protein. Of roughly 700,000 distinct CDR3 sequences listed, under 20% are singletons. Input material: blood, either unsorted or a sorted T cell fraction (not recorded which). This TCR came from a male donor with ankylosing spondylitis.

The CDR3 DNA reads TGCAGCGCTGCGAGACGAGCGGGTGACGAGCAGTACTTC. This sequence encodes CSAARRAGDEQYF. The rearrangement uses TRBV29-1 and TRBJ2-7; possibly TRBD2 for D (6 bases). The V gene's germline CDR1 is SQVTM and CDR2 ANQGSEA. CDR3 size: 13 residues. V was pared by 7 bases and J by 5 bases, with 18 bases between.